A selection of T cell receptor beta chains follows, all from one sample in a study of shared clonotypes between healthy human individuals. Repertoires were generated with immunoSEQ multiplex PCR, while TCRdb's copy carries only in-frame clones and drops some. The data hold 2.3 million or so clones, with more than 80% observed a single time. The specimen sequenced was naive CD4+ T cells from PBMCs. The receptors shown here come from a man between 18 and 35 years old in good health. Some clones in this sample may be carry-over from other donors' samples. Each CDR3 is given with its conserved first and last residue. The order of the fields is J gene, V gene, D gene, clone size, CDR3 protein, CDR3 DNA. The D gene is left open where the match is weak. The size entry is marked missing in some rows and otherwise reads once, few, many or a size class.

>TRBJ2-2|TRBV2|TRBD2|-
CASGTSGTRDGELFF
TGTGCCAGCGGGACTAGCGGGACGAGGGACGGGGAGCTGTTTTTT
>TRBJ1-1|TRBV7-6|TRBD1|-
CASSGSSTGGTEAFF
TGTGCCAGCAGCGGATCGTCGACAGGGGGCACTGAAGCTTTCTTT
>TRBJ2-5|TRBV7-9|-|-
CASSLAGYETQYF
TGTGCCAGCAGCTTAGCGGGTTACGAGACCCAGTACTTC
>TRBJ2-1|TRBV4-2|TRBD2|-
CASSQPSGRPTNEQFF
TGTGCCAGCAGCCAACCTAGCGGGAGGCCGACCAATGAGCAGTTCTTC
>TRBJ1-1|TRBV21-1|-|once
CASSKARQIVGTEAFF
TGTGCCAGCAGCAAAGCGAGACAGATAGTAGGAACTGAAGCTTTCTTT
>TRBJ1-5|TRBV28|-|-
CASSSQGQPQHF
TGTGCCAGCAGTTCACAAGGTCAGCCCCAGCATTTT
>TRBJ1-2|TRBV5-1|TRBD1|-
CASSFNSRTGGTGYGYTF
TGCGCCAGCAGCTTCAATTCGAGGACAGGGGGCACGGGCTATGGCTACACCTTC
>TRBJ2-5|TRBV2|TRBD1|-
CASRRQGRETQYF
TGTGCCAGCCGCCGACAGGGCCGGGAGACCCAGTACTTC
>TRBJ1-2|TRBV6-5|-|-
CASSPQGNYGYTF
TGTGCCAGCAGTCCCCAAGGGAACTATGGCTACACCTTC
>TRBJ1-4|TRBV29-1|-|-
CSVANSATNEKLFF
TGCAGCGTGGCGAACAGTGCAACTAATGAAAAACTGTTTTTT
>TRBJ1-2|TRBV5-1|TRBD1|-
CASSDGTGTGNYGYTF
TGCGCCAGCAGCGACGGGACCGGGACAGGGAACTATGGCTACACCTTC
>TRBJ1-5|TRBV7-3|TRBD1|-
CASAGGPNQPQHF
TGTGCCAGTGCAGGGGGGCCCAATCAGCCCCAGCATTTT
>TRBJ2-7|TRBV28|TRBD1|-
CASSPPGQKYEQYF
TGTGCCAGCAGTCCCCCGGGACAGAAGTACGAGCAGTACTTC
>TRBJ2-5|TRBV5-1|TRBD2|-
CASSPRLAGGVETQYF
TGCGCCAGCAGCCCCCGCCTAGCGGGAGGGGTAGAGACCCAGTACTTC
>TRBJ2-5|TRBV19|-|-
CASSIQGFQETQYF
TGTGCCAGTAGTATCCAGGGTTTCCAAGAGACCCAGTACTTC
>TRBJ1-1|TRBV18|-|few
CASSPRGTGNTEAFF
TGTGCCAGCTCACCACGAGGGACGGGGAACACTGAAGCTTTCTTT
>TRBJ2-1|TRBV7-3|-|-
CASSLGSGPKFF
TGTGCCAGCAGCTTAGGTTCAGGGCCAAAGTTCTTC
>TRBJ2-2|TRBV5-1|-|-
CASSPEANGELFF
TGCGCCAGCAGCCCGGAGGCAAACGGGGAGCTGTTTTTT
>TRBJ2-7|TRBV19|-|-
CASSSNGRLRGEDEQYF
TGTGCCAGTAGTTCCAACGGGAGGCTCAGGGGGGAGGACGAGCAGTACTTC
>TRBJ2-3|TRBV5-1|-|few
CASSPGTATNTQYF
TGCGCCAGCAGCCCCGGGACCGCCACTAATACGCAGTATTTT
>TRBJ1-1|TRBV20-1|-|-
CSARIERAFF
TGCAGTGCTAGAATAGAACGAGCTTTCTTT
>TRBJ1-5|TRBV7-6|TRBD1|-
CASSLVVRQGDRNQPQHF
TGTGCCAGCAGCTTAGTAGTGCGACAGGGCGATCGCAATCAGCCCCAGCATTTT
>TRBJ1-5|TRBV6-1|-|few
CASSWDIGNQPQHF
TGTGCCAGCAGTTGGGACATTGGCAATCAGCCCCAGCATTTT
>TRBJ2-3|TRBV28|-|-
CASRDWDTQYF
TGTGCCAGCAGGGATTGGGATACGCAGTATTTT
>TRBJ2-5|TRBV29-1|-|-
CSARSGGAGETQYF
TGCAGCGCCCGAAGTGGGGGGGCGGGGGAGACCCAGTACTTC
>TRBJ1-2|TRBV19|-|-
CASSIVFTLADGYTF
TGTGCCAGTAGTATTGTTTTTACCCTGGCGGATGGCTACACCTTC
>TRBJ2-3|TRBV6-4|-|-
CASSDVRGDTQYF
TGTGCCAGCAGTGATGTCCGGGGTGATACGCAGTATTTT
>TRBJ1-3|TRBV7-8|-|-
CASSPSRAGNTIYF
TGTGCCAGCAGCCCATCAAGAGCTGGAAACACCATATATTTT